The next 30 T cell receptor beta chains were all read from a single sample in a study of beta chain features in type 1 diabetes. The antigens for these receptors are not known. All of the isolated RNA was reverse transcribed, so expressed TCRB transcripts were sequenced. Profiled with immunoSEQ multiplex PCR; TCRdb holds only in-frame clones, not every one. The repertoire holds 150,000 or so clones, around 8.6% seen once, with around 0.5% in the top ten. Notes on the study in general: Significant though moderate, a shortening of TCRB CDR3s appeared in all four CD4+ subsets of Type 1 diabetes patients.

What was sequenced was central memory CD4+ T cells from blood. All receptors come from a woman under 30 with type 1 diabetes.

This clone was recorded a few times. J is TRBJ2-3 and V is TRBV29-1, with 14 nucleotides matching TRBD2. Germline loops: CDR1 SQVTM, CDR2 ANQGSEA. The V segment lost 5 bases and the J segment 3 bases; nucleotides outside the gene matches: 7. This CDR3 has 16 residues. Here the CDR3 reads CSVLGTSGGSTDTQYF. The DNA for the CDR3 is TGCAGCGTTTTGGGGACTAGCGGGGGTAGTACAGATACGCAGTATTTT.

A few counts support this clone. The chain has TRBV4-1 and TRBJ2-7; TRBD1 aligns across 10 bases. V lost 6 bases and J lost 1; bases outside the gene matches: 6. The CDR3 totals 15 residues. Germline CDR1 MGHRA, CDR2 YSYEKL. The CDR3 nucleotides are TGCGCCAGCAGTGGGACAGGGGACTTTTCCTACGAGCAGTACTTC. Its protein product is CASSGTGDFSYEQYF.

The rearrangement joins TRBV19 to TRBJ1-5; D perhaps matches TRBD1 (5 bases). Trimming cost V 7 bases and J 4 bases, with 17 bases left between them. CDR3 length: 15 residues. Per germline, CDR1 LNHDA and CDR2 SQIVND (reference sequence). The CDR3, as DNA: TGTGCCAGTACCCAGGTCGCCCGGGGGAATCAGCCCCAGCATTTT. This encodes CASTQVARGNQPQHF.

V usage is TRBV21-1 and J usage is TRBJ2-7; whether TRBD1, the table's D call, matches the DNA was not checked. TRBV21-1 is a known pseudogene. The CDR3 runs 15 residues. This CDR3 reads CASSKYKTGPYEQYF. The DNA for the CDR3 is TGTGCCAGCAGCAAATATAAAACAGGGCCCTACGAGCAGTACTTC.

This clone was observed a few times. This rearrangement joins TRBV29-1 to TRBJ2-3; D is unclear. Germline V gene data show CDR1 as SQVTM and CDR2 as ANQGSEA. The V end was cut by 5 bases, the J end by 0 bases, with 9 bases between. CDR3 length equals 13 residues. The CDR3 coding sequence is TGCAGCGTTACGCGATCTAGCACAGATACGCAGTATTTT. Translated, it gives CSVTRSSTDTQYF.

This clone was observed a few times. The gene calls are TRBV4-3 and TRBJ2-7; 8 nucleotides agree with TRBD2. The germline V gene encodes CDR1 LGHNA and CDR2 YSLEER. Losses at the gene ends were 1 base for V and 2 bases for J; bases not matched to a gene: 10. The CDR3 spans 17 residues. CDR3 region: CASSQALGAGGTYEQYF. The CDR3 DNA follows: TGCGCCAGCAGCCAAGCCCTAGGGGCGGGAGGTACCTACGAGCAGTACTTC.

The J gene is TRBJ1-6, the V gene TRBV19; TRBD1 aligns across 9 bases. This CDR3 is 14 amino acids long. Germline V lookup: CDR1 LNHDA, CDR2 SQIVND (reference sequence). J gave up 10 bases and V 7 bases, and 8 bases lay outside the gene matches. CDR3 region: CASTGQGRESPLHF. The CDR3 DNA reads as TGTGCCAGTACGGGACAGGGTCGAGAGTCACCCCTCCACTTT.

This clone was counted only a few times. V gene TRBV7-2 combines with J gene TRBJ2-7; TRBD1 aligns across 12 bases. The V gene end was trimmed by 1 base and the J gene end by 9 bases; junction bases not matched to a gene: 7. Germline CDR1 reads SGHTA; CDR2 reads FQGNSA. The CDR3 extends over 15 amino acids. This CDR3 is CASSLGPGQGAGQYF. CDR3 nucleotide sequence: TGTGCCAGCAGCTTAGGCCCGGGACAGGGGGCTGGGCAGTACTTC.

The chain has TRBV7-2 and TRBJ2-5; 8 bases are shared with TRBD2. The J segment lost 5 bases and the V segment lost 2 bases, leaving 7 bases of the junction unmatched. The CDR3 extends over 15 amino acids. Per the germline V gene, CDR1 is SGHTA and CDR2 is FQGNSA. The CDR3 loop is CASSLSQRGRETQYF. The CDR3 coding sequence is TGTGCCAGCAGCTTATCCCAGCGGGGGCGCGAGACCCAGTACTTC. Combining the CDR3 with reference TRBV7-2 and TRBJ2-5 gives the whole variable domain GAGVSQSPSNKVTEKGKDVELRCDPISGHTALYWYRQSLGQGLEFLIYFQGNSAPDKSGLPSDRFSAERTGGSVSTLTIQRTQQEDSAVYLCASSLSQRGRETQYFGPGTRLLVL.

This clone showed up just a few times. The V gene is TRBV5-1, the J gene TRBJ2-6, with D hard to call. V was cut by 0 bases and J by 0 bases, with 7 bases left in between. The CDR3 has 16 amino acids. Germline values: CDR1 SGHRS, CDR2 YFSETQ. CDR3 coding DNA: TGCGCCAGCAGCTTGGCCCCTAGCTCTGGGGCCAACGTCCTGACTTTC. Protein product: CASSLAPSSGANVLTF.

The CDR3 DNA reads as TGCGCCAGCCGAGGGGGGGATGACAATCAGCCCCAGCATTTT. Residues: CASRGGDDNQPQHF. The chain is built from TRBV5-1 and TRBJ1-5, with D tentatively TRBD1 (6 bases). V lost 7 bases and J 3 bases, leaving 14 bases between the germline ends. The germline gives CDR1 SGHRS, CDR2 YFSETQ. The CDR3 is made up of 14 amino acids.

The chain has TRBV4-1 and TRBJ2-6; D may be TRBD2 (5 bases). The CDR3 runs to 16 residues. Trimming removed 1 base at V and 2 bases at J, with 9 bases between. Germline CDR1 and CDR2: MGHRA and YSYEKL. The CDR3 sequence is CASSQVLGAGANVLTF. The CDR3 nucleotides read TGCGCCAGCAGCCAAGTTCTCGGGGCTGGGGCCAACGTCCTGACTTTC.

The rearrangement links TRBV14 to TRBJ2-7; the match to TRBD2 covers 7 bases. The trim removed 5 bases at V and 6 bases at J, leaving 10 bases unmatched. Germline CDR1 and CDR2: SGHDN and FVKESK. The CDR3 runs to 14 residues. The CDR3 DNA is TGTGCCAGCAGCTTCGCGACCGGCGGGAGCGAGCAGTACTTC. Translated, it gives CASSFATGGSEQYF.

The gene calls are TRBV7-9 and TRBJ1-1; D possibly corresponds to TRBD1 (5 bases). The ends were cut back, 3 bases at V and 0 bases at J, with 8 bases in the middle. CDR3 length: 14 residues. Germline CDR1 SEHNR, CDR2 FQNEAQ (reference sequence). The CDR3 DNA reads TGTGCCAGCAGCTTTACAGGTGTGAACACTGAAGCTTTCTTT. Translation: CASSFTGVNTEAFF.

This clone occurred a few times. The V gene is TRBV10-3, the J gene TRBJ2-7; TRBD1 agrees at 9 bases. The CDR3 covers 13 residues. Germline CDR1 ENHRY, CDR2 SYGVKD. J lost 6 bases, V lost 7 bases, and 7 bases had no gene match. This chain's CDR3 is CAITRDRDREQYF. The CDR3 DNA reads TGTGCCATCACCCGGGACAGGGATCGCGAGCAGTACTTC.

This clone came up a few times. This chain links TRBV19 with TRBJ2-7, with D maybe TRBD1 (6 bases). Trimming shortened V by 10 bases and J by 3 bases, and 16 bases separated the two germline ends. CDR1 and CDR2 from the germline V gene are LNHDA and SQIVND (reference sequence). CDR3 length: 13 residues. The CDR3 nucleotides read TGTGCCACCAGCAACAGGGTCGGCTACGAGCAGTACTTC. This codes for CATSNRVGYEQYF.

The J gene is TRBJ2-1, the V gene TRBV11-2, with D unresolved. The CDR3 has 11 amino acids. V lost 5 bases and J lost 8, with 7 bases in between. The V gene's germline CDR1 is SGHAT and CDR2 FQNNGV. The CDR3 sequence is CASSLAHEQFF. DNA of the CDR3: TGTGCCAGCAGCCTGGCCCATGAGCAGTTCTTC.

This chain uses TRBV6-5 with TRBJ2-5, with 10 bases identical to TRBD1. This CDR3 spans 15 amino acids. In germline, CDR1 is MNHEY, CDR2 SVGAGI. Trimming removed 6 bases from V and 5 bases from J; junction bases left unmatched: 9. The DNA of the CDR3 is TGTGCCAGCAGCCCCTGGACAGGGGGGGAGGAGACCCAGTACTTC. Translating gives CASSPWTGGEETQYF.

This clone has more than one count but fewer than ten. The chain carries TRBV6-4 and TRBJ2-2; D ambiguous. The CDR3 consists of 13 residues. Germline lookup yields CDR1 MRHNA and CDR2 SNTAGT. The V gene lost 7 bases and the J gene lost 0 bases, with 6 bases spanning the gap. The CDR3 DNA sequence: TGTGCCAGCATCGACACGAACACCGGGGAGCTGTTTTTT. Translation gives CASIDTNTGELFF.

This clone was detected only a few times. The J gene is TRBJ2-7, the V gene TRBV29-1, with 10 positions matching TRBD1. The CDR3 totals 13 residues. After removal of 6 bases from V and 3 bases from J, the junction contained 5 bases not matched to a gene. Germline lookup yields CDR1 SQVTM and CDR2 ANQGSEA. The CDR3 nucleotides are TGCAGCGTCTCCGGGACAGGGGTCTACGAGCAGTACTTC. Translation gives CSVSGTGVYEQYF.

The J gene is TRBJ1-3, the V gene TRBV6-5; no clear D. The CDR3 has 15 amino acids. The germline gives CDR1 MNHEY, CDR2 SVGAGI. The V end was cut by 4 bases, the J end by 0 bases, with 10 bases between. This CDR3 is CASSSPAISGNTIYF. In nucleotides, the CDR3 is TGTGCCAGCAGTTCGCCAGCGATCTCTGGAAACACCATATATTTT.

The chain has TRBV6-6 and TRBJ2-5; no clear D gene. V was cut by 2 bases and J by 3 bases, with 16 bases left in between. The CDR3 covers 16 residues. The germline CDR1 and CDR2 sequences are MNHNY and SVGAGI (reference sequence). The CDR3 DNA reads as TGTGCCAGCAGTTACGACGACTCCTCTTGGGAAGAGACCCAGTACTTC. It specifies CASSYDDSSWEETQYF.

The V and J genes are TRBV30 and TRBJ2-1; TRBD2 might be the D (6 bases). Germline V gene sequence: CDR1 GTSNPN, CDR2 SVGIG (reference sequence). V was trimmed by 0 bases and J by 9 bases, leaving 9 bases between them. The CDR3 covers 12 residues. Here the CDR3 DNA reads TGTGCCTGGAGTGTACACGGGGGTGAGCAGTTCTTC. Its protein is CAWSVHGGEQFF.

This rearrangement joins TRBV5-4 to TRBJ2-2, with 9 bases that match TRBD2. The CDR3 consists of 15 residues. Looked up from germline, CDR1 is SGHNT and CDR2 is YYREEE (reference sequence). J was trimmed by 4 bases and V by 4 bases; bases with no gene match: 5. CDR3 coding DNA: TGTGCCAGCAGCATTAGCGGGGGTACCACCGGGGAGCTGTTTTTT. This gives the protein CASSISGGTTGELFF.

This clone was picked up a small number of times. V usage is TRBV7-3 and J usage is TRBJ2-6, with 12 bases lining up with TRBD1. CDR1 is SGHTA and CDR2 is FQGTGA in the germline V gene. The CDR3 sequence is 18 residues long. Germline trimming cut 3 bases from V and 0 bases from J; bases unmatched to any gene: 3. The CDR3: CASSFGTGGGSGANVLTF. The CDR3 DNA reads as TGTGCCAGCAGCTTCGGGACAGGGGGCGGCTCTGGGGCCAACGTCCTGACTTTC.

The chain joins TRBV10-3 to TRBJ2-7; 9 nucleotides line up with TRBD2. The CDR3 runs to 15 residues. V shed 10 bases and J 2 bases; nucleotides not matched to a gene: 12. The germline CDR1 and CDR2 sequences are ENHRY and SYGVKD. DNA for the CDR3: TGTGCCACTTTGAGCGGGGGGACCGACACCTACGAGCAGTACTTC. Amino acids: CATLSGGTDTYEQYF.

This chain joins TRBV6-5 and TRBJ1-4, with TRBD1 as a possible D gene (5 bases). V lost 4 bases, J lost 5 bases, and 11 bases lay in between. Germline CDR1 is MNHEY and CDR2 is SVGAGI. The CDR3 consists of 14 residues. CDR3 nucleotide sequence: TGTGCCAGCAGTTCGCAGGGATGGAATGAAAAACTGTTTTTT. Protein sequence: CASSSQGWNEKLFF.

The chain employs TRBV11-2 and TRBJ2-1; D is uncertain. V was clipped by 5 bases and J by 4 bases, with 12 bases between them. This CDR3 has 14 residues. From germline, CDR1 is SGHAT and CDR2 FQNNGV. The CDR3 sequence: CASSPEFGYNEQFF. As DNA, the CDR3 is TGTGCCAGCAGCCCCGAGTTCGGGTACAATGAGCAGTTCTTC. The full variable domain, completed using reference TRBV11-2 and TRBJ2-1, is EAGVAQSPRYKIIEKRQSVAFWCNPISGHATLYWYQQILGQGPKLLIQFQNNGVVDDSQLPKDRFSAERLKGVDSTLKIQPAKLEDSAVYLCASSPEFGYNEQFFGPGTRLTVL.

The chain joins TRBV7-3 to TRBJ2-3; the match to TRBD2 covers 12 bases. The CDR3 extends over 16 amino acids. Germline CDR1 SGHTA, CDR2 FQGTGA. V dropped 4 bases and J dropped 5; count of bases not matched to a gene: 7. The CDR3 region has the DNA TGTGCCAGCAGCTCCCGACTAGCGGGAGCCGGAGATACGCAGTATTTT. It specifies CASSSRLAGAGDTQYF.

This clone was seen a handful of times. The chain carries TRBV4-3 and TRBJ2-7; TRBD2 matches at 9 bases. The CDR3 is made up of 15 amino acids. V was clipped by 4 bases and J by 2 bases; unmatched bases: 6. CDR1 is LGHNA and CDR2 is YSLEER in the germline V gene. CDR3 sequence reads: CASSLRLADTYEQYF. CDR3 nucleotides: TGCGCCAGCAGCCTACGACTAGCGGATACCTACGAGCAGTACTTC.